The source of this TCR beta chain is a study of cytomegalovirus exposure and HLA in healthy donors. Use of 60 Vbeta and 13 Jbeta primers characterized the PCR. The data were produced by immunoSEQ multiplex PCR, yet TCRdb's version contains in-frame clones alone and is incomplete. There are some 150,000 clones in the sample; 60% to 80% occur only once, and about 1% lies in the top ten. Germline assignment: CDR1 SGHTA and CDR2 FQGNSA. J was trimmed by 0 bases and V by 4 bases; bases with no gene match: 5. The CDR3 runs 16 residues. This clone was picked up one time. The antigen remains undetermined. Study-wide findings and caveats: Sequencing had likely introduced a cluster of highly shared sequence variants as an artifact. TCR beta V- and J-gene trimming, according to a later analysis, was linked to a missense DCLRE1C variant. Rare TCR sequences dominated, though some public TCRs recurred in many donors.

The sequenced material came from PBMCs. This sequence joins TRBV7-2 and TRBJ2-3; TRBD2 aligns across 9 bases. This clonotype was sampled from a male donor in good health and CMV-seronegative. CDR3 residues: CASSSRTSDSTDTQYF. CDR3 nucleotide sequence: TGTGCCAGCAGCTCAAGGACTAGCGACAGCACAGATACGCAGTATTTT. The complete variable domain, with remaining parts taken from reference TRBV7-2 and TRBJ2-3, reads GAGVSQSPSNKVTEKGKDVELRCDPISGHTALYWYRQSLGQGLEFLIYFQGNSAPDKSGLPSDRFSAERTGGSVSTLTIQRTQQEDSAVYLCASSSRTSDSTDTQYFGPGTRLTVL.